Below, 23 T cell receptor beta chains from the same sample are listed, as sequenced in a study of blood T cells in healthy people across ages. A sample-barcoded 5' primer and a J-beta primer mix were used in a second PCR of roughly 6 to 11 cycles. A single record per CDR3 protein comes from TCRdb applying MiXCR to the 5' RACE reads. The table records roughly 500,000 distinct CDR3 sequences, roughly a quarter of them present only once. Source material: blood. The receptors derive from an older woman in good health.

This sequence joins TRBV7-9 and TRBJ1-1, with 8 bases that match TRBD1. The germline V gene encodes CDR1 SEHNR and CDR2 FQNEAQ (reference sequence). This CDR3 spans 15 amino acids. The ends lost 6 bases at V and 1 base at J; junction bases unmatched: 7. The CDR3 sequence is CASRQIQGANTEAFF. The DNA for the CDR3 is TGTGCCAGCAGGCAAATCCAGGGGGCGAACACTGAAGCTTTCTTT.

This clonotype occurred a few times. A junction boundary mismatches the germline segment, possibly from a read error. The CDR3 sequence is CAGSLLASGVGDTQYF. The DNA of the CDR3 is TGCGCCGGCAGCTTGCTGGCTAGCGGGGTAGGGGATACGCAGTATTTT. The chain has TRBV5-1 and TRBJ2-3; 9 nucleotides align to TRBD2. Germline lookup yields CDR1 SGHRS and CDR2 YFSETQ. The CDR3 is 16 residues long.

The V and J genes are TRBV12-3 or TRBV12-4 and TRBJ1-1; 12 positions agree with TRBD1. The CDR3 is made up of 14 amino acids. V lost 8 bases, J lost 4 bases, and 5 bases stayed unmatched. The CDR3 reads CASGGQGAGTEAFF. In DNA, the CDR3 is TGTGCCAGCGGGGGACAGGGGGCGGGCACTGAAGCTTTCTTT.

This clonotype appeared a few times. CDR3 in DNA: TGTGCCACCAGTGATTCAAGGACTTCGTCGGAGACCCAGTACTTC. It is translated as CATSDSRTSSETQYF. The chain is built from TRBV24-1 and TRBJ2-5; TRBD2 is a possible D gene (5 bases). Germline CDR1 KGHDR, CDR2 SFDVKD. The CDR3 contains 15 residues. V was trimmed by 2 bases and J by 5 bases, leaving 14 bases between them.

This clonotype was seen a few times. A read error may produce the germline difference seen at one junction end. CDR3 region: CSAGLASGGAGRNIQHF. DNA of the CDR3: TGCAGTGCTGGACTGGCTAGCGGGGGGGCCGGTAGAAACATTCAGCACTTC. The chain couples TRBV20-1 to TRBJ2-4; 12 nucleotides align to TRBD2. CDR3 size: 17 residues. In germline, CDR1 is DFQATT, CDR2 SNEGSKA (reference sequence).

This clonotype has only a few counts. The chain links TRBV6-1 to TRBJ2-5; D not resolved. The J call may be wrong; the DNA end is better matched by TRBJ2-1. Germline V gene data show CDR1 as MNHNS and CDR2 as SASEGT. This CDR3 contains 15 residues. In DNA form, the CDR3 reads TGTGCCAGCAGTGAAGCGGATTACAGCCCCAATGAGCAGTTCTTC. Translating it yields CASSEADYSPNEQFF.

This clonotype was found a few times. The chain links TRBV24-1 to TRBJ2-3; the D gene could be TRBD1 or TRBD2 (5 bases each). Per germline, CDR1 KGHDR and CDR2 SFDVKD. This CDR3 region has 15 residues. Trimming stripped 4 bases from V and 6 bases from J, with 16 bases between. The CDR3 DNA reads TGTGCCACCAGTGAAAGGGACCTTTCTGAGGATACGCAGTATTTT. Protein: CATSERDLSEDTQYF.

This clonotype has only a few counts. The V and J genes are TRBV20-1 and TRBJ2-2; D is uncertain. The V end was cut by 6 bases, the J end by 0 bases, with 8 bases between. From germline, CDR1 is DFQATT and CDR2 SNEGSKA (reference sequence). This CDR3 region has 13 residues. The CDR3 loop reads CSALSSNTGELFF. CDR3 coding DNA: TGCAGTGCCCTGAGTTCGAACACCGGGGAGCTGTTTTTT.

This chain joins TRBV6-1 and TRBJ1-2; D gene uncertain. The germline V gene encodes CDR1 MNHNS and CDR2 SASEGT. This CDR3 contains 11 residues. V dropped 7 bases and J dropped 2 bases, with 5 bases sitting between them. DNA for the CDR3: TGTGCCAGCAACCACAACTATGGCTACACCTTC. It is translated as CASNHNYGYTF.

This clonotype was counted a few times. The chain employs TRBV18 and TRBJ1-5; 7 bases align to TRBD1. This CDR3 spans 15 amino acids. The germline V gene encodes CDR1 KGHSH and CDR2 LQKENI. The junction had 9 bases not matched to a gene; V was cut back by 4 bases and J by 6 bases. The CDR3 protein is CASSLSSQGLQPQHF. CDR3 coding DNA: TGTGCCAGCTCACTCTCTTCACAGGGGCTTCAGCCCCAGCATTTT. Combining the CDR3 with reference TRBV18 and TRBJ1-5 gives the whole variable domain NAGVMQNPRHLVRRRGQEARLRCSPMKGHSHVYWYRQLPEEGLKFMVYLQKENIIDESGMPKERFSAEFPKEGPSILRIQQVVRGDSAAYFCASSLSSQGLQPQHFGDGTRLSIL.

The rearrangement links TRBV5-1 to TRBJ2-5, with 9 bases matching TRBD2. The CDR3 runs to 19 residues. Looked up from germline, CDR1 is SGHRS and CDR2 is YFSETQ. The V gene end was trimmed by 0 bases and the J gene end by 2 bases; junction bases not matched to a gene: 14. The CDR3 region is CASSLAPVAGLAAQETQYF. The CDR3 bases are TGCGCCAGCAGCTTGGCCCCAGTTGCGGGACTAGCAGCTCAAGAGACCCAGTACTTC.

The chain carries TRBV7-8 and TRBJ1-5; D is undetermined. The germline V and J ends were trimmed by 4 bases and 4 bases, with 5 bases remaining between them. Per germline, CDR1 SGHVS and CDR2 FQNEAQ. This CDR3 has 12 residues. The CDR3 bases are TGTGCCAGCAGCTCCCATAATCAGCCCCAGCATTTT. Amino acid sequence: CASSSHNQPQHF.

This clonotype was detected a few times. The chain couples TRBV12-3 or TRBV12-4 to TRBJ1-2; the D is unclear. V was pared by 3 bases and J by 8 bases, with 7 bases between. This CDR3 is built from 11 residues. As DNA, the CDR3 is TGTGCCAGCAGTTTTGTGGGGGGCTACACCTTC. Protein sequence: CASSFVGGYTF.

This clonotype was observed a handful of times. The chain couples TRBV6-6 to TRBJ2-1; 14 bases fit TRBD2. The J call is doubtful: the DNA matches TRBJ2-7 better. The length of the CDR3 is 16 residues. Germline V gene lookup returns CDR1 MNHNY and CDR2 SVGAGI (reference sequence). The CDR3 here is CASSYSTSGGAYEQYF. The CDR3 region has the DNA TGTGCCAGCAGTTACTCGACTAGCGGGGGGGCCTACGAGCAGTACTTC.

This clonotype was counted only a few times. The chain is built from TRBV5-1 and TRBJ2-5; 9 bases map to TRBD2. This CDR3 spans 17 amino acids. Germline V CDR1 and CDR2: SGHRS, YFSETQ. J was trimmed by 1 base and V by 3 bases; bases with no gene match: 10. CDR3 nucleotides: TGCGCCAGCAGCTCCCGACGGCCTAGCGGGGTCCAAGAGACCCAGTACTTC. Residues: CASSSRRPSGVQETQYF.

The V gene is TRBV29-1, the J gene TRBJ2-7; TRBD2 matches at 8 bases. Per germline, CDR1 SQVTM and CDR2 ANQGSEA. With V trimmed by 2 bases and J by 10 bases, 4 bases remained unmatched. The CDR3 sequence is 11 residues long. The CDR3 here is CSVERSGEQYF. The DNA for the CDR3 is TGCAGCGTTGAACGTAGCGGGGAACAGTACTTC.

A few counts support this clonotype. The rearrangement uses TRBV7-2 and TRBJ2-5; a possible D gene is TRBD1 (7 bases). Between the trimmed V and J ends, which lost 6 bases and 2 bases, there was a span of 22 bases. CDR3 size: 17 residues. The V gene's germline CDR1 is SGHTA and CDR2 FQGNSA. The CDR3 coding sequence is TGTGCCAGCAGACCCCCAACGCCCGGGGGACAGCAAGAGACCCAGTACTTC. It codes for CASRPPTPGGQQETQYF. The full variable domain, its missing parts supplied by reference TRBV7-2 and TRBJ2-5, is GAGVSQSPSNKVTEKGKDVELRCDPISGHTALYWYRQSLGQGLEFLIYFQGNSAPDKSGLPSDRFSAERTGGSVSTLTIQRTQQEDSAVYLCASRPPTPGGQQETQYFGPGTRLLVL.

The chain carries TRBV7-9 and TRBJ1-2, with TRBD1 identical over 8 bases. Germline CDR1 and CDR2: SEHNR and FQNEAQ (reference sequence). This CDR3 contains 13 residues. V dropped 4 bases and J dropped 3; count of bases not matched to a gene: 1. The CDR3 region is CASSSGGYYGYTF. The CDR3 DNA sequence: TGTGCCAGCAGCTCAGGGGGCTACTATGGCTACACCTTC.

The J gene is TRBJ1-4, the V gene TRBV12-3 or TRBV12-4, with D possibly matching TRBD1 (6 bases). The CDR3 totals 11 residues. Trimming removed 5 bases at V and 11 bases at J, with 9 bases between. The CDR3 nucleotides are TGTGCCAGCAGTCCCCAGGGGAAACTGTTTTTT. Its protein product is CASSPQGKLFF.

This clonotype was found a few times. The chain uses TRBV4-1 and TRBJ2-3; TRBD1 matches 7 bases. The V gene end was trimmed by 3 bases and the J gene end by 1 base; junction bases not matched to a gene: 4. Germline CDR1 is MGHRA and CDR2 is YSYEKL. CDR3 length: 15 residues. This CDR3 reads CASSHRQGRTDTQYF. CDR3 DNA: TGCGCCAGCAGCCATAGACAGGGTCGCACAGATACGCAGTATTTT.

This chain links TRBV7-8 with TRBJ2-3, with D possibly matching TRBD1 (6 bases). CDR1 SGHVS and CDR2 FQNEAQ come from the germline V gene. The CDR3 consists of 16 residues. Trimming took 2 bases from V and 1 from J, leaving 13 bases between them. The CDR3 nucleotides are TGTGCCAGCAGCTTATGGGGGCAGACCCGCACAGATACGCAGTATTTT. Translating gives CASSLWGQTRTDTQYF.

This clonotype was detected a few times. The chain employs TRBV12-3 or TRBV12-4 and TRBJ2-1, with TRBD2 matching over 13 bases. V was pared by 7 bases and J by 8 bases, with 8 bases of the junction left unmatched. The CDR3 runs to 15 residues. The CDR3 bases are TGTGCCAGCACCCCGGGACTAGCGGGGACAGATGAGCAGTTCTTC. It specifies CASTPGLAGTDEQFF.

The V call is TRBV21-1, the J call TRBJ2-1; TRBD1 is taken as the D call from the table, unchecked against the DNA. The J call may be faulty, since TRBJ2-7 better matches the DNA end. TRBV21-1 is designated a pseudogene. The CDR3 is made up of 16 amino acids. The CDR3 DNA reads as TGTGCCAGCAGCAGCCAGCCCGGGGGCTCCGTTGACGAGCAGTACTTC. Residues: CASSSQPGGSVDEQYF.